This T cell receptor beta chain derives from a study of T cells in Graves' hyperthyroidism and ophthalmopathy. Overall study context: The blood sample was taken at first diagnosis, before treatment began. General study points: The model anticipated ophthalmopathy a median around 6 months pre-onset.

Every diagnosis used clinical symptoms, serum thyroxine and TRAb, thyroid ultrasound and orbital computed tomography. This clonotype was found a few times. As yet, its antigen is unknown. Germline loops: CDR1 SSHAT, CDR2 FNYEAQ (reference sequence). V lost 5 bases and J lost 7; bases outside the gene matches: 11. This CDR3 spans 16 amino acids. What was amplified from RNA transcripts were TCR beta CDR3 regions. The study used the HTBI primer set for a first-round RT-PCR of the TCR CDR3. TCRdb used MiXCR to reprocess the multiplex PCR reads, holding one entry per CDR3 protein. Of around 56,000 distinct CDR3 sequences detected, around 48% appear once; the ten largest clones hold 9.5% to 15%.

The TCR was taken from a woman under 40 with Graves' ophthalmopathy. The chain has TRBV7-7 and TRBJ2-1; 10 positions agree with TRBD2. Sequenced input: blood. CDR3 in DNA: TGTGCCAGCAGCCGTCTTAGGGCTAGCGGGAGAAATGAGCAGTTCTTC. Its protein product is CASSRLRASGRNEQFF.